This T cell receptor (beta chain) was recovered during a study of shared clonotypes between healthy human individuals. Study details: Three CD4 naive, three CD4 memory, two CD8 naive and one CD8 memory plate were used per donor. Findings of the study overall: The four-donor shared clonotypes exceeded non-shared clonotypes in generation probability, with non-shared ones scoring lower. The sampled material consisted only of blood, and tissue repertoires are likely to differ.

The authors loaded roughly 200 ng DNA, around 32,000 T cell genomes, into sorted-subset replicate PCRs. Clones were sequenced by immunoSEQ multiplex PCR, and TCRdb holds only the in-frame ones, with some missing. The sample records hundreds of thousands of clones, 90% to 95% being singletons. CD8 cells regarded as naive lacked CD45RO, were positively chosen for CCR7, and omitted terminally differentiated effector memory CD45RA+ cells. CDR1 is PRHDT and CDR2 is FYEKMQ in the germline V gene (reference sequence). Deletions cut 0 bases from V and 7 bases from J, with 10 bases between. The CDR3 spans 14 residues. This clone was detected only a few times. What it recognizes is unknown.

This chain links TRBV13 with TRBJ1-5; D might be TRBD1 (5 bases). What was sequenced was naive CD8+ T cells sorted from blood. This clonotype was obtained from a man between 25 and 39 years old in good health. CDR3 coding DNA: TGTGCCAGCAGCTTAGGAGGGGATGGACAGCCCCAGCATTTT. It is translated as CASSLGGDGQPQHF.